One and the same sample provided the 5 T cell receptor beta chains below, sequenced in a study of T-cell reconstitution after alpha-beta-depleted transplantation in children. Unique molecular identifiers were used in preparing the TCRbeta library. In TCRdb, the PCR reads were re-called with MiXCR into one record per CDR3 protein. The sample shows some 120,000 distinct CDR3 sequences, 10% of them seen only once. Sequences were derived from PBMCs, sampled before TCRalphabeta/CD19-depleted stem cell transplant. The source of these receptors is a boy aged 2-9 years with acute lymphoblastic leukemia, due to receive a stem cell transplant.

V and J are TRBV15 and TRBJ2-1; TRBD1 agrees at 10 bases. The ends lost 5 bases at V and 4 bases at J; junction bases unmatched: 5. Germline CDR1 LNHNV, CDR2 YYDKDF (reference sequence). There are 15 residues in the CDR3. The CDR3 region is CATSGGTGVYNEQFF. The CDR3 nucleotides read TGTGCCACCAGCGGCGGGACAGGGGTTTACAATGAGCAGTTCTTC.

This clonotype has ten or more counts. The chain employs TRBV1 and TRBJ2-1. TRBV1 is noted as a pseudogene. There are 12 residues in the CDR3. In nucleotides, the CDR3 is TGCACCAGCAGCCAAGATACAAGTGAGCAGTTCTTC. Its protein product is CTSSQDTSEQFF.

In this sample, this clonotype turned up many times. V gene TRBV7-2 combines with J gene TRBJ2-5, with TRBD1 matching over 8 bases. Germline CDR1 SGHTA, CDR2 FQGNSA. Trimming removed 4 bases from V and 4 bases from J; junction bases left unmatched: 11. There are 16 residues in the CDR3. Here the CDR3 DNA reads TGTGCCAGCAGCTCCTGGACAGGGAGGATGGGAGAGACCCAGTACTTC. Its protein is CASSSWTGRMGETQYF.

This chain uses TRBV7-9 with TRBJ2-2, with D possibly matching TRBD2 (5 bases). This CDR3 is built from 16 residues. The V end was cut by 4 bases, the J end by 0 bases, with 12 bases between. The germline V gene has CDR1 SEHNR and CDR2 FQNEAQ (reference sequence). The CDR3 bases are TGTGCCAGCAGCTCTCCCGAGGGCCCGAACACCGGGGAGCTGTTTTTT. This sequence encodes CASSSPEGPNTGELFF.

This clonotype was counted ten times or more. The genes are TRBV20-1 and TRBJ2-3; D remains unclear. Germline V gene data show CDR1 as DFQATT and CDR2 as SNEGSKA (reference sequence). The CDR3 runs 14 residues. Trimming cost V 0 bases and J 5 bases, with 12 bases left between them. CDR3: CSARDPGALDTQYF. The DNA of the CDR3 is TGCAGTGCTAGAGATCCAGGAGCGTTAGATACGCAGTATTTT.